The 2 T cell receptor beta chains presented below share a single source sample, sequenced in a study of blood T cell repertoires in COVID-19 (dated by TCRdb to 2020 to 2022). Libraries were made using the immunoSEQ multiplex PCR assay. The table comes from immuneACCESS by way of TCRdb, which keeps in-frame sequences with V and J called. Part of the clones is missing from these tables; in studies checked, under half for an unresolved V gene and the rest for unknown reasons. This sample holds 70,000 to 95,000 clones; roughly 77% were observed only once. Clones ranked in the top ten supply about 12% of the sample. The sequenced sample consisted of peripheral blood. The receptors here all came from a human donor in a cohort sampled during active COVID-19.

This chain links TRBV6-5 with TRBJ1-6, with 8 nucleotides matching TRBD1. This CDR3 is built from 14 residues. Germline loops: CDR1 MNHEY, CDR2 SVGAGI. V shed 7 bases, J shed 9 bases, and the junction held 8 bases outside the gene matches. The CDR3 bases are TGTGCCAGCAACCGCCAGGGGGCCGGTTCACCCCTCCACTTT. Encoded protein: CASNRQGAGSPLHF.

The table lists this clone with a count of one. The V call is TRBV5-4, the J call TRBJ1-4; 7 nucleotides align to TRBD1. CDR3 size: 15 residues. Germline values: CDR1 SGHNT, CDR2 YYREEE (reference sequence). J gave up 1 base and V 4 bases, and 4 bases lay outside the gene matches. The CDR3 loop is CASSKQGITNEKLFF. In DNA form, the CDR3 reads TGTGCCAGCAGCAAACAGGGGATAACTAATGAAAAACTGTTTTTT.